The next 19 T cell receptor beta chains were all read from a single sample in a study of T-cell memory formation after mild COVID-19. TCRdb reanalysed the 5' RACE reads using MiXCR and keeps one entry per CDR3 protein. Altogether around 340,000 distinct CDR3 sequences are present, approximately 14% being singletons, with the ten largest covering about 22%. The specimen was PBMCs or a T cell subset sorted from them (not recorded which). These receptors came from a man between 18 and 35 years old who had mild COVID-19 (a few samples of this study predate the infection). Cell type and time point are not known.

This chain joins TRBV7-6 and TRBJ2-7; 8 bases match TRBD1. The trim removed 5 bases at V and 6 bases at J, leaving 6 bases unmatched. Germline CDR1 and CDR2: SGHVS and FNYEAQ. The CDR3 is made up of 13 amino acids. Written as DNA, the CDR3 is TGTGCCAGCAGCCCAGGACAGGGCACCGAGCAGTACTTC. Residues: CASSPGQGTEQYF. The variable domain in full, with the rest retrieved from reference TRBV7-6 and TRBJ2-7, is GAGVSQSPRYKVTKRGQDVALRCDPISGHVSLYWYRQALGQGPEFLTYFNYEAQQDKSGLPNDRFSAERPEGSISTLTIQRTEQRDSAMYRCASSPGQGTEQYFGPGTRLTVT.

This clonotype was counted between two and nine times. The rearrangement joins TRBV6-5 to TRBJ2-7; D is possibly TRBD2 (6 bases). Germline lookup yields CDR1 MNHEY and CDR2 SVGAGI. V shed 7 bases and J shed 11 bases, with 24 bases lying between them. This CDR3 is 14 amino acids long. CDR3 sequence reads: CASKSGLLVESEYF. The CDR3 nucleotides read TGTGCCAGCAAATCGGGACTGCTGGTTGAAAGTGAGTACTTC.

The chain joins TRBV7-2 to TRBJ2-2; unclear D gene. Trimming left V 3 bases short and J 2 bases short, with 10 bases between. Germline V CDR1 and CDR2: SGHTA, FQGNSA. This CDR3 spans 15 amino acids. CDR3 sequence reads: CASSFLPGNTGELFF. The CDR3 DNA follows: TGTGCCAGCAGCTTCCTTCCGGGTAACACCGGGGAGCTGTTTTTT.

There are a few counts of this clonotype. This chain links TRBV7-2 with TRBJ2-3; 9 positions agree with TRBD2. The V and J ends lost 0 bases and 1 base, in that order; junction bases with no gene match: 11. From germline, CDR1 is SGHTA and CDR2 FQGNSA. This CDR3 contains 19 residues. CDR3 bases: TGTGCCAGCAGCTTAGCGAGATTCGGCGGGGGGGCTCGCACAGATACGCAGTATTTT. It encodes CASSLARFGGGARTDTQYF.

The V call is TRBV6-2 or TRBV6-3, the J call TRBJ1-3; TRBD1 is a possible D gene (5 bases). The germline V gene encodes CDR1 MNHEY and CDR2 SVGEGT. The CDR3 has 16 amino acids. V lost 5 bases and J 0 bases, leaving 14 bases between the germline ends. The CDR3 loop reads CASSRQGGVSGNTIYF. CDR3 sequence (DNA): TGTGCCAGCAGTCGTCAGGGTGGGGTCTCTGGAAACACCATATATTTT.

The rearrangement joins TRBV20-1 to TRBJ2-7, with D unclear. Per germline, CDR1 DFQATT and CDR2 SNEGSKA (reference sequence). This CDR3 has 14 amino acids. Trimming took 6 bases from V and 3 from J, leaving 18 bases between them. The CDR3 nucleotides read TGCAGTGCAGCTAGGTCACAGAGACACTACGAGCAGTACTTC. Protein product: CSAARSQRHYEQYF.

The gene calls are TRBV4-3 and TRBJ2-1; no reliable D call. CDR1 LGHNA and CDR2 YSLEER come from the germline V gene. The V and J ends lost 0 bases and 9 bases respectively, with 18 bases between them. CDR3 length: 16 amino acids. For the CDR3, the DNA is TGCGCCAGCAGCCAAGATCCGGTAGGGTCGTCGGGTGAGCAGTTCTTC. This gives the protein CASSQDPVGSSGEQFF.

The chain joins TRBV10-3 to TRBJ2-7; D is uncertain. The CDR3 sequence is 12 residues long. Germline CDR1 is ENHRY and CDR2 is SYGVKD. The V gene lost 0 bases and the J gene lost 2 bases, with 2 bases spanning the gap. The CDR3 reads CAISESPYEQYF. The CDR3 DNA reads as TGTGCCATCAGTGAGTCGCCCTACGAGCAGTACTTC.

This clonotype has a handful of counts. The chain has TRBV12-3 or TRBV12-4 and TRBJ2-3; weak D call: TRBD1 (6 bases). V lost 6 bases to trimming and J lost 6 bases, with 13 bases between them. The CDR3 covers 13 residues. The CDR3 is CASRPQGFDTQYF. CDR3 DNA: TGTGCCAGCAGGCCTCAGGGGTTTGATACGCAGTATTTT.

This clonotype appeared a few times. The chain couples TRBV10-1 to TRBJ2-3; 8 bases match TRBD2. V lost 0 bases to trimming and J lost 5 bases; unmatched junction nucleotides: 1. Germline lookup yields CDR1 WNHNN and CDR2 SYGVQD (reference sequence). The CDR3 has 14 residues. DNA of the CDR3: TGCGCCAGCAGTGAGTCGGGACTAGGAGATACGCAGTATTTT. Encoded protein: CASSESGLGDTQYF.

Only a few counts were recorded for this clonotype. A much larger clone lies one base from this, so it may be a read error. The rearrangement uses TRBV28 and TRBJ2-2; 7 bases are shared with TRBD1. Per germline, CDR1 MDHEN and CDR2 SYDVKM. This CDR3 has 15 amino acids. CDR3 sequence: CATLPGDRDTGELIF. DNA of the CDR3: TGTGCCACCCTTCCCGGTGACAGGGACACCGGGGAGCTGATTTTT.

This clonotype has just a few counts. The DNA for the CDR3 is TGCGCCAGCAGCTTGGCGGGGGCCAAAGGAGAGACCCAGTACTTC. Protein product: CASSLAGAKGETQYF. The rearrangement links TRBV5-1 to TRBJ2-5; D possibly matches TRBD1 or TRBD2 (6 bases each). Germline loops: CDR1 SGHRS, CDR2 YFSETQ. This CDR3 region has 15 residues. V was shortened by 0 bases and J by 4 bases, with 13 bases between the two germline ends.

This clonotype was detected a few times. The rearrangement joins TRBV27 to TRBJ2-1, with 8 bases aligning to TRBD2. With V trimmed by 4 bases and J by 5 bases, 10 bases remained unmatched. Germline CDR1 and CDR2: MNHEY and SMNVEV (reference sequence). The CDR3 consists of 16 residues. CDR3 sequence: CASSSYRAGGHNEQFF. CDR3 coding DNA: TGTGCCAGCAGTTCCTACCGTGCGGGGGGCCACAATGAGCAGTTCTTC.

This clonotype showed up just a few times. The chain employs TRBV4-1 and TRBJ2-1, with 8 bases that match TRBD1. The ends lost 2 bases at V and 3 bases at J; junction bases unmatched: 9. The CDR3 length is 17 residues. Germline V gene lookup returns CDR1 MGHRA and CDR2 YSYEKL. As DNA, the CDR3 is TGCGCCAGCAGCCAAACAGCAGGACAGGGTTTCTACAATGAGCAGTTCTTC. Its translation: CASSQTAGQGFYNEQFF.

The chain combines TRBV12-3 or TRBV12-4 with TRBJ1-6; no clear D gene. The CDR3 is 15 amino acids. Trimming removed 2 bases at V and 0 bases at J, with 5 bases between. The CDR3 loop reads CASSLTDSYNSPLHF. CDR3 DNA sequence: TGTGCCAGCAGTTTAACAGACTCCTATAATTCACCCCTCCACTTT.

The chain recombines TRBV12-3 or TRBV12-4 with TRBJ2-5; a possible D gene is TRBD1 (6 bases). This CDR3 is built from 14 residues. Trimming stripped 7 bases from V and 2 bases from J, with 14 bases between. CDR3 in amino acids: CASTTQGNQETQYF. CDR3 DNA sequence: TGTGCCAGCACCACGCAGGGGAATCAAGAGACCCAGTACTTC.

The J gene is TRBJ2-2, the V gene TRBV7-3, with a weak D call TRBD1 (5 bases). V was trimmed by 5 bases and J by 7 bases, leaving 8 bases between them. Looked up from germline, CDR1 is SGHTA and CDR2 is FQGTGA. The CDR3 extends over 12 amino acids. CDR3 amino acids: CASSTQGGELFF. Here the CDR3 DNA reads TGTGCCAGCAGCACCCAGGGCGGGGAGCTGTTTTTT.

This clonotype was observed a few times. The V call is TRBV6-5, the J call TRBJ2-3, with TRBD1 matching 8 bases. There are 13 residues in the CDR3. The germline CDR1 and CDR2 sequences are MNHEY and SVGAGI. V lost 6 bases to trimming and J lost 5 bases; unmatched junction nucleotides: 4. CDR3: CASSRQGIDTQYF. CDR3 nucleotides: TGTGCCAGCAGCCGACAGGGGATAGATACGCAGTATTTT.

This clonotype was observed a few times. This sequence joins TRBV4-3 and TRBJ2-1; D remains unclear. The CDR3 contains 14 residues. Germline values: CDR1 LGHNA, CDR2 YSLEER. Deletions cut 3 bases from V and 10 bases from J, with 16 bases between. DNA of the CDR3: TGCGCCAGCAGCCAGGTAGGGCAGGCCAAGGAGCAGTTCTTC. Amino acids: CASSQVGQAKEQFF.